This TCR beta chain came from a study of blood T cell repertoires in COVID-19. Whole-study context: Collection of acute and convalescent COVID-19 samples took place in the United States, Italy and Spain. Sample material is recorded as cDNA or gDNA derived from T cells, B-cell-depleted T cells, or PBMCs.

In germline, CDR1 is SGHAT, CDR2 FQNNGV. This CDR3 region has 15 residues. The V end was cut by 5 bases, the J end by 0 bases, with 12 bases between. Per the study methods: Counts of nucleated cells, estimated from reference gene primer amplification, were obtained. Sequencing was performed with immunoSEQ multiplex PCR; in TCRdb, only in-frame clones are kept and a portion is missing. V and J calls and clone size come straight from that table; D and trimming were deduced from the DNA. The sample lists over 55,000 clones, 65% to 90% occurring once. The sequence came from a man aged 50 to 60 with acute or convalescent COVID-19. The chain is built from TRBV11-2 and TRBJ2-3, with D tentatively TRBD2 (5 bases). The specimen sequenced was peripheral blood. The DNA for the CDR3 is TGTGCCAGCAGCCCCTCGAGGGTAAGCACAGATACGCAGTATTTT. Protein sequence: CASSPSRVSTDTQYF.